This T cell receptor (beta chain) was sequenced in a study of blood T cell repertoires in COVID-19. About the research overall: The study drew acute and convalescent COVID-19 samples from the United States, Italy and Spain. Nucleic acid was either cDNA or gDNA, and it came from T cells, B-cell-depleted T cells, or PBMCs.

Germline CDR1 and CDR2: SGHDT and YYEEEE. V dropped 1 base and J dropped 7 bases, with 15 bases sitting between them. The CDR3 contains 15 residues. Original processing methods: Amplifying reference gene primers gave estimates of nucleated cell counts. The data were produced by immunoSEQ multiplex PCR, yet TCRdb's version contains in-frame clones alone and is incomplete. That table supplies the V and J calls and clone size; D and trimming were determined from the DNA. This sample has about 140,000 clones, with roughly 84% found just once. The sequenced sample consisted of peripheral blood. This TCR was sampled from a man aged 30 to 39 with COVID-19, enrolled during active disease. The J gene is TRBJ1-5, the V gene TRBV5-6, with a weak D call TRBD1 (5 bases). CDR3 bases: TGTGCCAGCAGCTTGCAGGTGGGGCCGGGCCAGCCCCAGCATTTT. The encoded protein is CASSLQVGPGQPQHF.